A single sample is the source of the 19 T cell receptor beta chains below, sequenced in a study of blood T cell repertoires in COVID-19. Sequencing used immunoSEQ multiplex PCR; TCRdb keeps in-frame clones, though not all of them. This table holds roughly 400,000 clones, around nine tenths found once. The sequenced sample consisted of PBMCs or T cells enriched from blood (not recorded which). These receptors originate from a woman between 18 and 29 years old who had been exposed to COVID-19.

Here the CDR3 DNA reads TGTGCCAGCTCACCGACAGGGATCACTAACTATGGCTACACCTTC. It encodes CASSPTGITNYGYTF. The gene calls are TRBV18 and TRBJ1-2, with 7 bases fitting TRBD1. Trimming at V came to 3 bases and at J to 0 bases, leaving 4 bases not matched to a gene. There are 15 residues in the CDR3. Germline assignment: CDR1 KGHSH and CDR2 LQKENI. The full variable domain, completed using reference TRBV18 and TRBJ1-2, is NAGVMQNPRHLVRRRGQEARLRCSPMKGHSHVYWYRQLPEEGLKFMVYLQKENIIDESGMPKERFSAEFPKEGPSILRIQQVVRGDSAAYFCASSPTGITNYGYTFGSGTRLTVV.

The V and J genes are TRBV24-1 and TRBJ2-1; D might be TRBD1 (6 bases). The CDR3 extends over 16 amino acids. Trimming took off 0 bases at V and 8 bases at J, with 16 bases between the two ends. Germline lookup yields CDR1 KGHDR and CDR2 SFDVKD. The CDR3: CATSDLQGLFGHEQFF. Here the CDR3 DNA reads TGTGCCACCAGTGATTTGCAGGGGCTTTTCGGTCATGAGCAGTTCTTC.

CDR3 DNA sequence: TGTGCCAGCAGCGCAGGGGTGAACACTGAAGCTTTCTTT. Translated, it gives CASSAGVNTEAFF. The chain uses TRBV9 and TRBJ1-1; possible D gene TRBD1, 6 bases. This CDR3 is built from 13 residues. The V end was cut by 3 bases, the J end by 0 bases, with 6 bases between. The germline V gene encodes CDR1 SGDLS and CDR2 YYNGEE.

This sequence joins TRBV28 and TRBJ1-5, with 8 bases fitting TRBD1. The CDR3 spans 18 residues. Germline V gene lookup returns CDR1 MDHEN and CDR2 SYDVKM. Trimming at V came to 5 bases and at J to 5 bases, leaving 17 bases not matched to a gene. The CDR3 is CASSPGGGWASADQPQHF. The CDR3 DNA is TGTGCCAGCAGTCCAGGGGGCGGGTGGGCCTCAGCCGATCAGCCCCAGCATTTT.

The chain recombines TRBV19 with TRBJ1-2, with 9 bases identical to TRBD1. CDR3 size: 15 residues. Trimming removed 4 bases from V and 4 bases from J; junction bases left unmatched: 7. Germline CDR1 LNHDA, CDR2 SQIVND (reference sequence). CDR3 nucleotides: TGTGCCAGTAGTAACCCCGGGACAGGGAGCTATGGCTACACCTTC. Translating it yields CASSNPGTGSYGYTF.

The chain carries TRBV5-6 and TRBJ2-3; 7 positions match TRBD2. With V trimmed by 9 bases and J by 1 base, 5 bases remained unmatched. There are 13 residues in the CDR3. The germline gives CDR1 SGHDT, CDR2 YYEEEE. CDR3 coding DNA: TGTGCCACCGCGGGAGTTGGCACAGATACGCAGTATTTT. Amino acids: CATAGVGTDTQYF.

CDR3 bases: TGCGCCAGCAGCCAGGGACAGGGTATGAATTCACCCCTCCACTTT. As protein: CASSQGQGMNSPLHF. The chain couples TRBV4-3 to TRBJ1-6; TRBD1 aligns across 9 bases. The CDR3 runs 15 residues. J was trimmed by 7 bases and V by 3 bases; bases with no gene match: 4. Per germline, CDR1 LGHNA and CDR2 YSLEER.

The rearrangement links TRBV9 to TRBJ1-1; 7 nucleotides line up with TRBD1. The V gene's germline CDR1 is SGDLS and CDR2 YYNGEE. With 4 bases clipped from V and 1 base from J, the junction kept 10 bases outside the gene matches. This CDR3 is 16 amino acids long. This chain's CDR3 is CASSLPPDRENTEAFF. CDR3 bases: TGTGCCAGCAGCCTACCCCCCGACAGGGAGAACACTGAAGCTTTCTTT.

The gene calls are TRBV24-1 and TRBJ2-3; 9 nucleotides agree with TRBD2. The CDR3 is 15 amino acids. Per germline, CDR1 KGHDR and CDR2 SFDVKD. V was clipped by 4 bases and J by 2 bases; unmatched bases: 3. The CDR3 loop reads CATSEEREATDTQYF. CDR3 in DNA: TGTGCCACCAGTGAGGAGCGGGAGGCCACAGATACGCAGTATTTT.

This sequence joins TRBV27 and TRBJ2-3, with D possibly matching TRBD2 (6 bases). V dropped 3 bases and J dropped 2 bases, with 12 bases sitting between them. The germline gives CDR1 MNHEY, CDR2 SMNVEV (reference sequence). The CDR3 has 15 amino acids. The DNA of the CDR3 is TGTGCCAGCAGTTTGGTAGCGGCAGTCACAGATACGCAGTATTTT. It translates to CASSLVAAVTDTQYF.

The V gene is TRBV28, the J gene TRBJ2-1; 8 bases match TRBD2. The CDR3 is made up of 18 amino acids. V shed 4 bases and J 6 bases; nucleotides not matched to a gene: 17. CDR1 is MDHEN, CDR2 SYDVKM, per germline. The chain's CDR3 is CASSSPGGAILSINEQFF. CDR3 in DNA: TGTGCCAGCAGTTCCCCGGGGGGGGCTATCCTTTCAATCAATGAGCAGTTCTTC.

This clone has a single count. The chain joins TRBV3-1 (or the pseudogene TRBV3-2) to TRBJ1-6; D is unclear. In germline, CDR1 is LGHDT, CDR2 YNNKEL (reference sequence). V was shortened by 3 bases and J by 4 bases, with 10 bases between the two germline ends. This CDR3 is built from 15 residues. CDR3 sequence (DNA): TGTGCCAGCAGCCAGGCCAGGAATTATAATTCACCCCTCCACTTT. This gives the protein CASSQARNYNSPLHF.

This clone was counted once. The rearrangement joins TRBV3-1 (or the pseudogene TRBV3-2) to TRBJ1-2; tentative D call: TRBD1 (6 bases). V was shortened by 1 base and J by 6 bases, with 15 bases between the two germline ends. The CDR3 has 15 amino acids. CDR1 and CDR2 from the germline V gene are LGHDT and YNNKEL (reference sequence). The DNA of the CDR3 is TGTGCCAGCAGCCAAGTACAGGGAAGAGGGAATGGCTACACCTTC. This sequence encodes CASSQVQGRGNGYTF.

This chain joins TRBV12-3 or TRBV12-4 and TRBJ2-5; TRBD1 matches at 8 bases. The length of the CDR3 is 13 residues. J gave up 4 bases and V 3 bases, and 1 base lay outside the gene matches. The CDR3 loop is CASSLDRVETQYF. The CDR3 DNA sequence: TGTGCCAGCAGTTTGGACAGGGTAGAGACCCAGTACTTC.

This clone was seen a single time. The J gene is TRBJ2-1, the V gene TRBV7-6, with TRBD1 matching over 9 bases. Losses at the gene ends were 5 bases for V and 3 bases for J; bases not matched to a gene: 5. This CDR3 contains 15 residues. The germline gives CDR1 SGHVS, CDR2 FNYEAQ. Here the CDR3 reads CASSRGQGGYNEQFF. DNA of the CDR3: TGTGCCAGCAGCCGGGGACAGGGTGGCTACAATGAGCAGTTCTTC. Supplemented by reference TRBV7-6 and TRBJ2-1, the full variable domain reads GAGVSQSPRYKVTKRGQDVALRCDPISGHVSLYWYRQALGQGPEFLTYFNYEAQQDKSGLPNDRFSAERPEGSISTLTIQRTEQRDSAMYRCASSRGQGGYNEQFFGPGTRLTVL.

The V gene is TRBV25-1, the J gene TRBJ2-5; TRBD1 agrees at 10 bases. Germline V CDR1 and CDR2: MGHDK, SYGVNS. V shed 2 bases, J shed 5 bases, and the junction held 14 bases outside the gene matches. The CDR3 extends over 18 amino acids. CDR3 amino acids: CASSEQDRDRGMLETQYF. The CDR3 bases are TGTGCCAGCAGTGAACAAGACCGGGACAGGGGAATGTTGGAGACCCAGTACTTC.

This rearrangement joins TRBV10-1 to TRBJ2-7; 7 bases are a match to TRBD1. The germline V gene encodes CDR1 WNHNN and CDR2 SYGVQD (reference sequence). With 2 bases clipped from V and 5 bases from J, the junction kept 6 bases outside the gene matches. This CDR3 contains 14 residues. The CDR3 loop reads CASSERQGRNEQYF. The CDR3 nucleotides read TGCGCCAGCAGTGAGCGACAGGGTAGGAACGAGCAGTACTTC.

The genes are TRBV4-1 and TRBJ2-7; TRBD1 aligns across 8 bases. V lost 6 bases and J lost 1; bases outside the gene matches: 8. Germline V gene lookup returns CDR1 MGHRA and CDR2 YSYEKL. There are 15 residues in the CDR3. The CDR3 protein is CASSPGQGSSYEQYF. In nucleotides, the CDR3 is TGCGCCAGCAGTCCCGGACAGGGATCATCCTACGAGCAGTACTTC.

This rearrangement joins TRBV28 to TRBJ2-7; TRBD1 is a possible D gene (5 bases). The V end lost 7 bases, the J end lost 3 bases, and 16 bases lay between the germline ends. Germline V gene sequence: CDR1 MDHEN, CDR2 SYDVKM. The CDR3 spans 14 residues. The CDR3 nucleotides read TGTGCCAGCATCCCGCAGGGCGGATTCTACGAGCAGTACTTC. Translation: CASIPQGGFYEQYF.